These 8 T cell receptor beta chains came from one sample sequenced in a study of cytomegalovirus exposure and HLA in healthy donors. A multiplex PCR was run with 60 Vbeta primers and 13 Jbeta primers. Only in-frame clones appear in the TCRdb table, and some are missing; sequencing was by immunoSEQ multiplex PCR. The data hold about 150,000 clones, with approximately 9% observed a single time. Sequencing input: PBMCs. These receptors came from a male donor in good health and CMV-seronegative.

This clone came up a few times. The chain couples TRBV5-1 to TRBJ1-5; 10 positions match TRBD1. CDR3 size: 15 residues. Germline-derived CDR1 and CDR2 are SGHRS and YFSETQ. The junction had 3 bases not matched to a gene; V was cut back by 4 bases and J by 2 bases. The chain's CDR3 is CASSHGTGGNQPQHF. The CDR3 DNA reads TGCGCCAGCAGCCACGGGACAGGGGGCAATCAGCCCCAGCATTTT.

V usage is TRBV5-6 and J usage is TRBJ1-6; possibly TRBD1 for D (6 bases). The CDR3 contains 15 residues. Germline assignment: CDR1 SGHDT and CDR2 YYEEEE. V was trimmed by 3 bases and J by 7 bases, leaving 14 bases between them. For the CDR3, the DNA is TGTGCCAGCAGCTGGAGTGGACAGCCGAATTCACCCCTCCACTTT. Its translation is CASSWSGQPNSPLHF.

Points on this clone: Compared with germline, one end of the junction differs, possibly owing to a read error. The chain uses TRBV7-2 and TRBJ2-3; D is uncertain. Looked up from germline, CDR1 is SGHTA and CDR2 is FQGNSA. This CDR3 is built from 15 residues. The CDR3 DNA sequence: TGTGCCAGCAGCTTAGATTACTCAAGCACAGATAAGCAGTATTTT. Its protein is CASSLDYSSTDKQYF.

V usage is TRBV7-2 and J usage is TRBJ1-2, with D perhaps matching TRBD1 (6 bases). Trimming left V 6 bases short and J 2 bases short, with 10 bases between. CDR3 length: 13 residues. Germline lookup yields CDR1 SGHTA and CDR2 FQGNSA. CDR3 sequence (DNA): TGTGCCAGCAGGAGGGACATAAACTATGGCTACACCTTC. This sequence encodes CASRRDINYGYTF.

This sequence joins TRBV5-1 and TRBJ2-1; D not resolved. Germline V gives CDR1 SGHRS, CDR2 YFSETQ. This CDR3 contains 14 residues. V was trimmed by 5 bases and J by 0 bases, leaving 9 bases between them. The DNA for the CDR3 is TGCGCCAGCAGTTGGGCCAACTCCTACAATGAGCAGTTCTTC. It codes for CASSWANSYNEQFF.

The genes are TRBV19 and TRBJ1-5; a weak D match, TRBD1 (5 bases). The germline V gene has CDR1 LNHDA and CDR2 SQIVND (reference sequence). V shed 9 bases and J shed 6 bases, with 12 bases lying between them. The CDR3 extends over 12 amino acids. The CDR3 DNA follows: TGTGCCAGCGGGGCGGGGGTTCAGCCCCAGCATTTT. Protein sequence: CASGAGVQPQHF.

The genes are TRBV7-9 and TRBJ1-2, with 7 bases that match TRBD1. The CDR3 loop spans 15 amino acids. J gave up 4 bases and V 4 bases, and 9 bases lay outside the gene matches. Germline-derived CDR1 and CDR2 are SEHNR and FQNEAQ (reference sequence). CDR3 amino acids: CASSSNRGYAYGYTF. CDR3 nucleotides: TGTGCCAGCAGCTCCAACAGGGGATATGCCTATGGCTACACCTTC.

This clone was counted a few times. The J gene is TRBJ1-5, the V gene TRBV5-1; TRBD1 agrees at 11 bases. The germline gives CDR1 SGHRS, CDR2 YFSETQ. This CDR3 comprises 15 residues. Trimming removed 5 bases from V and 4 bases from J; junction bases left unmatched: 5. The CDR3 reads CASREGQGANQPQHF. In DNA, the CDR3 is TGCGCCAGCAGGGAAGGACAGGGGGCAAATCAGCCCCAGCATTTT.